This T cell receptor beta chain is from a study of T cells in Graves' hyperthyroidism and ophthalmopathy. Study-level points and caveats: Ophthalmopathy was predicted by the model a median of 6.5 months ahead of onset.

TCR beta CDR3 region amplification was performed from RNA transcripts. TCR CDR3 underwent first-round RT-PCR with the HTBI primer set. TCRdb re-called the multiplex PCR reads through MiXCR, storing one row per CDR3 protein. The repertoire holds 300,000 to 400,000 distinct CDR3 sequences, with 15% to 20% as singletons. The CDR3 length is 12 residues. Germline CDR1 and CDR2: DFQATT and SNEGSKA (reference sequence). V was clipped by 5 bases and J by 8 bases, with 13 bases between them. This clonotype showed up many times. Its cognate antigen is unknown. Material for sequencing was blood. V is TRBV20-1 and J is TRBJ2-1; no clear D. The clonotype originates from a woman between 45 and 60 years old with Graves' hyperthyroidism. As DNA, the CDR3 is TGCAGTGCTTTCCCGCGGTTCGATGAGCAGTTCTTC. Its protein product is CSAFPRFDEQFF.